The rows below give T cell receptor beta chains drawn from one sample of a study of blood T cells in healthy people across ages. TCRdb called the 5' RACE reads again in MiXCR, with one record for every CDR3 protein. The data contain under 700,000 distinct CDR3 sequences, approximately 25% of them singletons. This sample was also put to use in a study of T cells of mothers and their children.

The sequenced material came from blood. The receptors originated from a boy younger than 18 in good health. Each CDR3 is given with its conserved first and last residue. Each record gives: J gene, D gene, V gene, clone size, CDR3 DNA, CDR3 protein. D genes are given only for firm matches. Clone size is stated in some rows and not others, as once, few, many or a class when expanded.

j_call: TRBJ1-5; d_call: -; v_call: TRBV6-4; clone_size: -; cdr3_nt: TGTGCCAGCAGTGAGGGGAATAGCAATCAGCCCCAGCATTTT; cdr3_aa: CASSEGNSNQPQHF
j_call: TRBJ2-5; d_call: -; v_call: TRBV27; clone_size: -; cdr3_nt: TGTGCCAGCAGCCCCCTGCTTCTACGTAAGGGAAATAGCGGAGAGGGCATGGAGACCCAGTACTTC; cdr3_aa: CASSPLLLRKGNSGEGMETQYF
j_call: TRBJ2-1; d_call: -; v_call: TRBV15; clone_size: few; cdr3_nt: TGTGCCACCAGCAGAATCTACGGGAGACCACGGGTACTCTATGAGAAGTTCTTC; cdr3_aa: CATSRIYGRPRVLYEKFF
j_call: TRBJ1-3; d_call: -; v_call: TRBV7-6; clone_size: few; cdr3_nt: TGTGCCAGCAGCCGCAGTAGGGCTTCTGGAAACACCATATATTTT; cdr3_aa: CASSRSRASGNTIYF
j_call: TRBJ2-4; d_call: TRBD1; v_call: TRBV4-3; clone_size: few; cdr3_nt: TGCGCCGGCGCAGACGGACAGGGTAGAAACATTCAGTACTTC; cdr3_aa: CAGADGQGRNIQYF
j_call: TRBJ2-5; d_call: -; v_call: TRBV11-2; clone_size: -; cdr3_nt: TGTGCCAGCAGCTTAGGTGTCAACCAAGAGACCCAGTACTTC; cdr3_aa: CASSLGVNQETQYF
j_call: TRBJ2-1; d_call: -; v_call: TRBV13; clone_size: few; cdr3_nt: TGTGCCAGCAGCCCCGACCGGGTTAAGCGGTTATGGGGCAATGAGCAGTTCTTC; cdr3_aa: CASSPDRVKRLWGNEQFF
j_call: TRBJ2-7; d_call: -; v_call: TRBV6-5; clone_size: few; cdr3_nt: TGTGCCAGCAGTTACCGCAACGCCTACGAGCAGTACTTC; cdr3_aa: CASSYRNAYEQYF
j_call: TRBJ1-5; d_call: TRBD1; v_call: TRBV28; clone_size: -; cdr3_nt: TGTGCCAGCAGTTTATTTCGGACAGGGGGCTTTCAGCCCCAGCATTTT; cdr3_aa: CASSLFRTGGFQPQHF
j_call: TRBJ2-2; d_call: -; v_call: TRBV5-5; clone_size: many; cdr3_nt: TGTGCCAGCAGCTGGGGGCCATTGACGAACACCGGGGAGCTGTTTTTT; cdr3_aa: CASSWGPLTNTGELFF
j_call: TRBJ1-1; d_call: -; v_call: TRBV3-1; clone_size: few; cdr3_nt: TGTGCCAGCAGCCCGTCCGGACAACTGGGGGGGAGGCCCAACACTGAAGCTTTCTTT; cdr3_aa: CASSPSGQLGGRPNTEAFF
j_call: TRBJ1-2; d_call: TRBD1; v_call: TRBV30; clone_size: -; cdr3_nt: TGTGCCTGGCGCCGAACCCAGGGGGCGCAGGGATATGGCTACACCTTC; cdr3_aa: CAWRRTQGAQGYGYTF
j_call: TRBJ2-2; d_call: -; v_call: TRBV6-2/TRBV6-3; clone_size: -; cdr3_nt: TGTGCTACTCTAGGGCTGGAGATCACCGGGGAGCTGTTTTTT; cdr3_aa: CATLGLEITGELFF
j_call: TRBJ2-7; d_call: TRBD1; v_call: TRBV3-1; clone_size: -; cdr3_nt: TGTGCCAGCAGCCAATCTGGCGTGAGGGACAGGTCCTACGAGCAGTACTTC; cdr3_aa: CASSQSGVRDRSYEQYF
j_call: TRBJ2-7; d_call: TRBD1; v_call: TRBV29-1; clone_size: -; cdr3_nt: TGCAGCGTTGAAGGGGGACAGGGGCAAACCTACGAGCAGTACTTC; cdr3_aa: CSVEGGQGQTYEQYF
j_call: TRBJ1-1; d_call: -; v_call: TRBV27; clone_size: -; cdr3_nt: TGTGCCAGCTCCGGACAGAGCGCTGAAGCTTTCTTT; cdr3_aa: CASSGQSAEAFF
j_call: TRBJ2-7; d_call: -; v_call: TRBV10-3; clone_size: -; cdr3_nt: TGTGCCATCAGGGAAAGTGACGACTACGAGCAGTACTTC; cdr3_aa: CAIRESDDYEQYF
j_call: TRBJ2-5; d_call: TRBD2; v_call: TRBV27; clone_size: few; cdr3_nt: TGTGCCAGCAGTATCGGGACTAGCGGAGAGACCCAGTACTTC; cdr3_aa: CASSIGTSGETQYF
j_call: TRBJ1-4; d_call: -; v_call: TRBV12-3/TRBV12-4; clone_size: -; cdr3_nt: TGTGCCAGCAGTTCCTTGACCATTACACCTTCAACTAATGAAAAACTGTTTTTT; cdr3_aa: CASSSLTITPSTNEKLFF
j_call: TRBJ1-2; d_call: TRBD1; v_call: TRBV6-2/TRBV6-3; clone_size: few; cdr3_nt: TGTGCCAGCAGAACTGTGACAGGGGCGGATGGCCACACCTTC; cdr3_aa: CASRTVTGADGHTF